Following are 30 T cell receptor beta chains from one sample sequenced in a study of blood T cell repertoires in COVID-19. The method was immunoSEQ multiplex PCR; TCRdb's version includes in-frame clones alone and lacks a portion of them. In the table there are 95,000 to 150,000 clones, roughly 85% of which are singletons. Sequencing was performed on peripheral blood. These receptors were obtained from a man in his forties or fifties with acute or convalescent COVID-19.

The rearrangement uses TRBV11-3 and TRBJ2-2; 10 bases fit TRBD2. This CDR3 has 15 residues. Unmatched junction bases numbered 1, after V lost 1 base and J lost 5 bases. CDR1 and CDR2 from the germline V gene are SGHNT and YENEEA. The CDR3 nucleotides are TGTGCCAGCAGCTTAGCAGCGGGAGGGACCGGGGAGCTGTTTTTT. Translated, it gives CASSLAAGGTGELFF.

The V and J genes are TRBV19 and TRBJ2-2, with 12 bases lining up with TRBD2. Looked up from germline, CDR1 is LNHDA and CDR2 is SQIVND (reference sequence). Trimming took 3 bases from V and 1 from J; bases not matched to a gene: 12. The CDR3 runs to 20 residues. The CDR3 loop is CASSIPPSGRAFENTGELFF. For the CDR3, the DNA is TGTGCCAGTAGTATTCCCCCTAGCGGGAGGGCCTTCGAGAACACCGGGGAGCTGTTTTTT.

The rearrangement links TRBV2 to TRBJ1-1, with unresolved D. The CDR3 is 15 amino acids. The V gene's germline CDR1 is SNHLY and CDR2 FYNNEI. V lost 4 bases to trimming and J lost 1 base, with 13 bases between them. CDR3 sequence reads: CASSGEHTKNTEAFF. The DNA of the CDR3 is TGTGCCAGCAGTGGGGAGCACACAAAGAACACTGAAGCTTTCTTT.

The J gene is TRBJ2-5, the V gene TRBV7-2, with 7 bases that match TRBD2. This CDR3 comprises 14 residues. Losses at the gene ends were 4 bases for V and 3 bases for J; bases not matched to a gene: 5. The germline CDR1 and CDR2 sequences are SGHTA and FQGNSA. CDR3 sequence reads: CASSSRGTKETQYF. CDR3 nucleotides: TGTGCCAGCAGCTCCCGGGGGACTAAAGAGACCCAGTACTTC.

This sequence joins TRBV30 and TRBJ2-7, with 8 positions matching TRBD1. The length of the CDR3 is 13 residues. Germline V gene lookup returns CDR1 GTSNPN and CDR2 SVGIG (reference sequence). V was clipped by 2 bases and J by 4 bases; unmatched bases: 4. As DNA, the CDR3 is TGTGCCTGGAGTTTCGGGACAGGTTACGAGCAGTACTTC. Translating it yields CAWSFGTGYEQYF.

The rearrangement uses TRBV6-2 or TRBV6-3 and TRBJ1-1; a weak D match, TRBD1 (5 bases). The CDR3 consists of 13 residues. The V end lost 5 bases, the J end lost 6 bases, and 13 bases lay between the germline ends. In germline, CDR1 is MNHEY, CDR2 SVGEGT. CDR3 residues: CASSPRVQAEAFF. CDR3 sequence (DNA): TGTGCCAGCAGTCCCAGGGTTCAAGCTGAAGCTTTCTTT.

The J gene is TRBJ1-2, the V gene TRBV13; TRBD1 matches 8 bases. Germline values: CDR1 PRHDT, CDR2 FYEKMQ (reference sequence). With V trimmed by 7 bases and J by 8 bases, 12 bases remained unmatched. The CDR3 is 14 residues long. The CDR3 spells CASTIEWTGSGYTF. CDR3 sequence (DNA): TGTGCCAGCACCATCGAGTGGACAGGGAGCGGCTACACCTTC.

This clone was observed a single time. This rearrangement joins TRBV6-2 or TRBV6-3 to TRBJ1-5; TRBD1 is a possible D gene (5 bases). The germline V gene has CDR1 MNHEY and CDR2 SVGEGT. This CDR3 is built from 15 residues. Trimming took 2 bases from V and 0 from J, leaving 8 bases between them. The CDR3 nucleotides read TGTGCCAGCAGTTACGGGGGGACTAGCAATCAGCCCCAGCATTTT. Amino acids: CASSYGGTSNQPQHF.

This chain uses TRBV15 with TRBJ2-7; 7 nucleotides match TRBD1. Per the germline V gene, CDR1 is LNHNV and CDR2 is YYDKDF (reference sequence). This CDR3 has 16 amino acids. Trimming removed 5 bases from V and 0 bases from J; junction bases left unmatched: 10. CDR3 protein: CATSGRGQPPSYEQYF. As DNA, the CDR3 is TGTGCCACCAGCGGCCGGGGACAGCCACCCTCCTACGAGCAGTACTTC.

In DNA, the CDR3 is TGTGCCCTGGGGGAGGGGCCCTATAATTCACCCCTCCACTTT. Encoded protein: CALGEGPYNSPLHF. The chain combines TRBV7-2 with TRBJ1-6; weak D call: TRBD1 (5 bases). V gave up 11 bases and J gave up 2 bases, with 13 bases separating them. The CDR3 length is 14 residues. The germline gives CDR1 SGHTA, CDR2 FQGNSA.

The chain is built from TRBV7-9 and TRBJ2-5; maybe TRBD2 (6 bases). From germline, CDR1 is SEHNR and CDR2 FQNEAQ (reference sequence). Trimming left V 0 bases short and J 0 bases short, with 11 bases between. The CDR3 consists of 16 residues. CDR3 protein: CASSLATAGNQETQYF. CDR3 nucleotides: TGTGCCAGCAGCTTAGCAACGGCGGGGAACCAAGAGACCCAGTACTTC.

The chain uses TRBV4-2 and TRBJ1-1; weak D call: TRBD1 (6 bases). Per germline, CDR1 LGHNA and CDR2 YNFKEQ. V was clipped by 4 bases and J by 4 bases, with 10 bases between them. This CDR3 is built from 13 residues. The CDR3 nucleotides read TGTGCCAGCAGCCTACAGGGTTCCACTGAAGCTTTCTTT. This codes for CASSLQGSTEAFF.

The chain carries TRBV7-2 and TRBJ1-5; no definite D call. The CDR3 is 16 residues long. Germline V gene data show CDR1 as SGHTA and CDR2 as FQGNSA. Trimming shortened V by 6 bases and J by 0 bases, and 15 bases separated the two germline ends. The CDR3 DNA is TGTGCCAGCAGGCCCGAGGGAGATCTTAGCAATCAGCCCCAGCATTTT. Amino acids: CASRPEGDLSNQPQHF.

The chain recombines TRBV6-5 with TRBJ1-5; TRBD1 might be the D (6 bases). CDR1 and CDR2 (germline): MNHEY, SVGAGI. The CDR3 runs 15 residues. The V end was cut by 6 bases, the J end by 0 bases, with 12 bases between. CDR3 in amino acids: CASRADSYSNQPQHF. In DNA, the CDR3 is TGTGCCAGCAGGGCGGACAGTTATAGCAATCAGCCCCAGCATTTT.

V is TRBV7-6 and J is TRBJ1-1; no reliable D call. V was pared by 2 bases and J by 1 base, with 5 bases between. The length of the CDR3 is 13 residues. From germline, CDR1 is SGHVS and CDR2 FNYEAQ. CDR3 in amino acids: CASSLRENTEAFF. The CDR3 DNA sequence: TGTGCCAGCAGCTTACGAGAGAACACTGAAGCTTTCTTT.

The chain uses TRBV5-1 and TRBJ1-1, with 9 bases aligning to TRBD1. Trimming at V came to 7 bases and at J to 3 bases, leaving 4 bases not matched to a gene. Germline-derived CDR1 and CDR2 are SGHRS and YFSETQ. This CDR3 region has 13 residues. The CDR3 loop is CASQQGADTEAFF. The DNA for the CDR3 is TGCGCCAGCCAACAGGGGGCAGACACTGAAGCTTTCTTT. Full variable domain (remainder filled in from reference TRBV5-1 and TRBJ1-1): KAGVTQTPRYLIKTRGQQVTLSCSPISGHRSVSWYQQTPGQGLQFLFEYFSETQRNKGNFPGRFSGRQFSNSRSEMNVSTLELGDSALYLCASQQGADTEAFFGQGTRLTVV.

This clone came up a few times. In DNA, the CDR3 is TGTGCCAGCAACCTACAGGGGACCTTCTCCTACGAGCAGTACTTC. Encoded protein: CASNLQGTFSYEQYF. The chain combines TRBV7-2 with TRBJ2-7, with 7 bases that match TRBD1. Per the germline V gene, CDR1 is SGHTA and CDR2 is FQGNSA. V was clipped by 7 bases and J by 0 bases; unmatched bases: 9. The CDR3 spans 15 residues.

This chain links TRBV12-5 with TRBJ1-1; D is undetermined. The CDR3 consists of 15 residues. CDR1 and CDR2 (germline): LGHNT, FRNRAP. V was trimmed by 0 bases and J by 3 bases, leaving 11 bases between them. In DNA form, the CDR3 reads TGTGCTAGTGGTTTGGTATCGGGGAGGGACACTGAAGCTTTCTTT. This codes for CASGLVSGRDTEAFF. Looking up the rest from reference TRBV12-5 and TRBJ1-1 gives the full variable domain: DARVTQTPRHKVTEMGQEVTMRCQPILGHNTVFWYRQTMMQGLELLAYFRNRAPLDDSGMPKDRFSAEMPDATLATLKIQPSEPRDSAVYFCASGLVSGRDTEAFFGQGTRLTVV.

The V and J genes are TRBV18 and TRBJ2-2, with D tentatively TRBD1 (5 bases). V was shortened by 5 bases and J by 0 bases, with 13 bases between the two germline ends. The germline CDR1 and CDR2 sequences are KGHSH and LQKENI. The CDR3 has 16 residues. CDR3: CASSSTTVSNTGELFF. The CDR3 DNA is TGTGCCAGCTCATCGACGACAGTTTCGAACACCGGGGAGCTGTTTTTT.

V and J are TRBV5-8 and TRBJ2-1, with 9 nucleotides matching TRBD2. Germline CDR1 reads SGHTS; CDR2 reads YDEGEE. V shed 0 bases, J shed 8 bases, and the junction held 3 bases outside the gene matches. The CDR3 consists of 14 residues. The CDR3 DNA reads TGTGCCAGCAGCTTGGGGGGACTAGCACATGAGCAGTTCTTC. Encoded protein: CASSLGGLAHEQFF.

This chain joins TRBV5-1 and TRBJ2-3; D is possibly TRBD2 (5 bases). The ends were cut back, 4 bases at V and 6 bases at J, with 21 bases in the middle. The CDR3 loop spans 16 amino acids. Germline loops: CDR1 SGHRS, CDR2 YFSETQ. CDR3 amino acids: CASSPLGAPRADTQYF. CDR3 coding DNA: TGCGCCAGCAGCCCCCTGGGAGCACCAAGGGCCGATACGCAGTATTTT.

The rearrangement joins TRBV11-2 to TRBJ1-2, with 8 nucleotides matching TRBD1. The germline gives CDR1 SGHAT, CDR2 FQNNGV. The CDR3 is 13 residues long. V was clipped by 5 bases and J by 5 bases; unmatched bases: 4. The CDR3 spells CASSPDREYGYTF. CDR3 in DNA: TGTGCCAGCAGCCCGGACAGGGAATATGGCTACACCTTC.

This chain joins TRBV7-9 and TRBJ1-6, with unresolved D. V lost 3 bases, J lost 9 bases, and 18 bases lay in between. Germline V gene data show CDR1 as SEHNR and CDR2 as FQNEAQ (reference sequence). The CDR3 consists of 16 residues. CDR3 protein: CASSFEPHPGGSPLHF. DNA for the CDR3: TGTGCCAGCAGCTTTGAACCCCACCCGGGTGGTTCACCCCTCCACTTT.

V and J are TRBV5-1 and TRBJ1-5; D ambiguous. V was pared by 2 bases and J by 7 bases, with 16 bases between. The germline V gene has CDR1 SGHRS and CDR2 YFSETQ. The CDR3 runs 15 residues. The CDR3, as DNA: TGCGCCAGCAGCTTCGAAGAGCAGGTGAACCAGCCCCAGCATTTT. Translating it yields CASSFEEQVNQPQHF. Full variable domain (missing parts from reference TRBV5-1 and TRBJ1-5): KAGVTQTPRYLIKTRGQQVTLSCSPISGHRSVSWYQQTPGQGLQFLFEYFSETQRNKGNFPGRFSGRQFSNSRSEMNVSTLELGDSALYLCASSFEEQVNQPQHFGDGTRLSIL.

The chain recombines TRBV6-5 with TRBJ2-1, with TRBD2 as a possible D gene (5 bases). The CDR3 consists of 15 residues. The V gene's germline CDR1 is MNHEY and CDR2 SVGAGI. The ends were cut back, 0 bases at V and 7 bases at J, with 13 bases in the middle. This chain's CDR3 is CASSYSRGPGNEQFF. The DNA for the CDR3 is TGTGCCAGCAGTTACTCCCGGGGTCCCGGAAATGAGCAGTTCTTC.

The gene calls are TRBV15 and TRBJ1-2, with D unresolved. V was trimmed by 0 bases and J by 6 bases, leaving 8 bases between them. CDR1 is LNHNV, CDR2 YYDKDF, per germline (reference sequence). The CDR3 totals 13 residues. The CDR3 DNA sequence: TGTGCCACCAGCAGAGATTTCGGGGATGGCTACACCTTC. This encodes CATSRDFGDGYTF.

This chain uses TRBV5-4 with TRBJ2-7, with TRBD2 matching 7 bases. Germline lookup yields CDR1 SGHNT and CDR2 YYREEE (reference sequence). CDR3 length: 13 amino acids. J was trimmed by 3 bases and V by 2 bases; bases with no gene match: 2. The chain's CDR3 is CASSFGTIYEQYF. The CDR3 DNA follows: TGTGCCAGCAGCTTCGGGACTATCTACGAGCAGTACTTC.

The rearrangement links TRBV18 to TRBJ1-4; D is perhaps TRBD1 (5 bases). The V end was cut by 2 bases, the J end by 6 bases, with 13 bases between. The germline CDR1 and CDR2 sequences are KGHSH and LQKENI. The CDR3 sequence is 15 residues long. CDR3 in DNA: TGTGCCAGCTCACCATGGGGCAGGGATCATGAAAAACTGTTTTTT. Amino acids: CASSPWGRDHEKLFF. The variable domain in full, with the rest retrieved from reference TRBV18 and TRBJ1-4, is NAGVMQNPRHLVRRRGQEARLRCSPMKGHSHVYWYRQLPEEGLKFMVYLQKENIIDESGMPKERFSAEFPKEGPSILRIQQVVRGDSAAYFCASSPWGRDHEKLFFGSGTQLSVL.

The J gene is TRBJ2-3, the V gene TRBV30; 11 bases fit TRBD2. The V segment lost 8 bases and the J segment 2 bases; nucleotides outside the gene matches: 15. CDR1 is GTSNPN and CDR2 is SVGIG in the germline V gene (reference sequence). This CDR3 region has 17 residues. CDR3 sequence: CAGGTSGHPSITDTQYF. The CDR3 DNA is TGTGCCGGGGGGACTAGCGGCCACCCAAGCATCACAGATACGCAGTATTTT.

This clone has just one count. The chain couples TRBV7-9 to TRBJ2-3, with TRBD2 matching 10 bases. The CDR3 has 15 residues. Germline values: CDR1 SEHNR, CDR2 FQNEAQ (reference sequence). V was clipped by 5 bases and J by 4 bases; unmatched bases: 6. The CDR3 coding sequence is TGTGCCAGCAGCCAAGGGACTAGCGTTGCAGATACGCAGTATTTT. This sequence encodes CASSQGTSVADTQYF. Using reference TRBV7-9 and TRBJ2-3 for the parts outside the CDR3, the full variable domain is DTGVSQNPRHKITKRGQNVTFRCDPISEHNRLYWYRQTLGQGPEFLTYFQNEAQLEKSRLLSDRFSAERPKGSFSTLEIQRTEQGDSAMYLCASSQGTSVADTQYFGPGTRLTVL.